The clone carrying this T cell receptor (beta chain) turned up a few times. As yet, its antigen is unknown. There are 14 residues in the CDR3. Germline loops: CDR1 SNHLY, CDR2 FYNNEI. V lost 6 bases, J lost 3 bases, and 6 bases stayed unmatched. Making TCR cDNA involved 5'RACE template switching, which added UMIs and a universal primer site. MiXCR, applied by TCRdb to the 5' RACE reads, yields one record per CDR3 protein. The data hold 200,000 to 250,000 distinct CDR3 sequences, with less than 8.5% observed a single time. These data belong to a study of T cells after yellow fever vaccination. Study-wide background: The SMART-Seq v4 Ultra Low Input method served to prepare the low-cell-number fractions.

Overall study findings and caveats: Contamination by abundant bulk-population clonotypes could be present in FACS-sorted repertoires. Reappearance after the booster was observed for most primary-vaccination clones (roughly 97% CD4, about 91% CD8).

This clonotype originated in a man aged 30 to 45 who received the YFV17D yellow fever vaccine. The sample here was CD4+ T cells sorted from PBMCs, taken 15 days after the yellow fever booster vaccination. This chain joins TRBV2 and TRBJ2-7; 9 bases line up with TRBD2. Here the CDR3 DNA reads TGTGCCAGCAGGGAGACTAGCGGAATCTACGAGCAGTACTTC. It translates to CASRETSGIYEQYF.